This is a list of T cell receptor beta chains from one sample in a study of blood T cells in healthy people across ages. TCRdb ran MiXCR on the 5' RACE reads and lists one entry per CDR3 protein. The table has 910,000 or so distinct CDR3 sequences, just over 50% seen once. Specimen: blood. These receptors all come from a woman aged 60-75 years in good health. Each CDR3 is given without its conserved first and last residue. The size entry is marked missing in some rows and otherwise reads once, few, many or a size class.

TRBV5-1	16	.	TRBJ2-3	ASSLGPVREVVTDTQY
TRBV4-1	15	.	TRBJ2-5	ASSQVTAGVLGETQY
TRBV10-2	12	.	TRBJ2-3	ASSDIQGTDTQY
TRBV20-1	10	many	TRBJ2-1	SAKRGVNEQF
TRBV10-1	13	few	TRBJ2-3	ASSDSGRPHDTQY
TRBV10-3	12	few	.	ASSEGGSYNEQY
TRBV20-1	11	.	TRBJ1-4	SAGGTGAPKLF
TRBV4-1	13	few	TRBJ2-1	ASSQFSLNYNEQF
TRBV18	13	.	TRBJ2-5	ASSPDQGAQETQY
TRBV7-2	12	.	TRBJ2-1	ASSATSAYNEQF
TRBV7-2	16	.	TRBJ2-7	ASSFARPVGTPTYEQY
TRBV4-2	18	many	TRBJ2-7	ASSQERSVFGLAGAYEQY
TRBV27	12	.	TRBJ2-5	ASSFAGPTETQY
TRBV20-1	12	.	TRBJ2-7	SAREMLAPYEQY
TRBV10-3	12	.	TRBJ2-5	AIRGLENQETQY
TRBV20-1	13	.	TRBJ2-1	SAPGLGEYGYEQF
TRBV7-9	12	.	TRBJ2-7	ASSLEAGPIEQY
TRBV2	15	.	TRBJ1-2	ASRVTWTGRTNSGYT
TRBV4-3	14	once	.	ASSPYGTGARETQY
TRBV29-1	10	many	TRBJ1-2	SFRQGRYGYT
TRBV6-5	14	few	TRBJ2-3	ASSYTAGDGRATQY
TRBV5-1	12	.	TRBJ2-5	ASSPWAAGETQY
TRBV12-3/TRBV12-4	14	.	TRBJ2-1	ASTSSRASGSSEQF
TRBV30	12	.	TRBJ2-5	AWSGGGVQETQY
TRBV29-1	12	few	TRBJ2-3	SVESAGGTDTQY
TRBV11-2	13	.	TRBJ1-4	ASSLSSGTDEKLF
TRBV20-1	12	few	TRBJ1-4	SAREGATNEKLF
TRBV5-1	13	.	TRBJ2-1	ASSLFGTGYNEQF
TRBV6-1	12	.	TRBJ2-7	ASSEVKPPYEQY
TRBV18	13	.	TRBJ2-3	ASSPQTGPTDTQY
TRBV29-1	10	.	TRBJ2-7	SVLRGANEQY
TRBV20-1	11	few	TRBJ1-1	SARGGRATAAF
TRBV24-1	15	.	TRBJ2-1	ATSDVAGTGVEDEQF
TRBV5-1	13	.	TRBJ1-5	ASSLGTFSNQPQH
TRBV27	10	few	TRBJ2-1	ASSSRHNEQF
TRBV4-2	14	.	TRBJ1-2	ASSPPSRTGTAGYT
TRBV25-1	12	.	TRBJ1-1	ASSEWGVNTEAF
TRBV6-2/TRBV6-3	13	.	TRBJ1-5	ASSAQNRRGQPQH
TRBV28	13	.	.	ASSLPTSGRETQY
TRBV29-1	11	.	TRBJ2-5	SVDREGSYGQY
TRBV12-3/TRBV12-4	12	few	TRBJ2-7	ASRSAGATYEQY
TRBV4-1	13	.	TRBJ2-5	ASSSWTGVAETQY
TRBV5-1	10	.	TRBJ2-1	ASSAPGNEQF